This T cell receptor (beta chain) was recovered during a study of blood T cell repertoires in COVID-19 (dated by TCRdb to the early 2020s). Background for the entire study: Samples covering the acute and convalescent phases of COVID-19 were provided by collaborators in the United States, Italy and Spain. A freely available public database, intended as a resource for researchers studying the immune response to SARS-CoV-2, is where the repertoires were released. Samples were obtained from the ongoing ImmuneRACE study (first 160 participants) and from over a thousand subjects provided by 6 global collaborators. Where available, HLA class I and class II types were taken from metadata supplied by the sample provider and were not determined by assay-based typing. The material from the prospective study consisted of cDNA or gDNA derived from T cells, B-cell-depleted T cells, or PBMCs. The sample metadata nearly always contained a de-identified subject ID, COVID-19 status, age in years and sex. Deeply sampled blood TCRbeta repertoires from subjects exposed to, actively infected with, or recovered from COVID-19 were included in the dataset.

General study outcomes and caveats: Clinical and demographic metadata were provided uncurated, with the amount varying by source and participant.

Worth noting for this clone: This receptor's antigen is unknown. Within one base of it there is no much larger clone, and no base qualities were kept.

Relative to germline, V is 2 bases shorter and J is 0 bases shorter, with 10 bases between their ends. The CDR3, cysteine through phenylalanine, is 16 amino acids long. The CDR3 DNA has 48 bases and is translated from base 1. Taken from the germline V gene, the CDR1 and CDR2 loops are ENHRY and SYGVKD. TCRbeta CDR3 regions were amplified from genomic DNA by means of the immunoSEQ Assay, a bias-controlled multiplex PCR. In the paper's pipeline: The number of nucleated cells in each sample was estimated by amplification of reference gene primers within the assay. To quantify the absolute abundance of each unique TCRbeta CDR3 rearrangement, sequence reads were collapsed and filtered. For each sample, productive Simpson clonality was calculated by taking the square root of Simpson's diversity index across productive rearrangements. In its TCRdb copy, this immuneACCESS table keeps in-frame sequences only and misses some clones. Where compared with another copy, unresolved V genes explain less than half of these, and the others have no known cause. V and J calls and clone size follow that table, whereas D and trimming were derived from the DNA. The sample has around 150,000 clones on record, roughly 80% of them singletons. Less than 4% of the sample lies in the top ten.

The collaborating institutions used their own protocols to collect whole blood in K2EDTA tubes. For TCRbeta analysis, collaborator samples were shipped as frozen whole blood, as isolated PBMCs, or as DNA extracted from either sample type. This chain joins TRBV10-3 to TRBJ1-4, with a tentative D gene TRBD1 over 5 matching bases. The specimen sequenced was peripheral blood. The clonotype originates from a woman in her fifties or sixties with acute or convalescent COVID-19. This receptor carries the CDR3 CAISEKGVATNEKLFF. The nucleotide sequence is TGTGCCATCAGTGAGAAAGGGGTTGCAACTAATGAAAAACTGTTTTTT.